A single sample gave rise to the 5 T cell receptor beta chains below, sequenced in a study of identical twins. TCRdb analysed the 5' RACE reads with MiXCR anew, one entry per CDR3 protein. The sample yields 690,000 or so distinct CDR3 sequences, over 8.5% seen once. These same data were also listed under a study on yellow fever vaccine responses in identical twins.

Sample: PBMCs. The receptors were sampled from a woman aged 18-30 years in good health.

V is TRBV9 and J is TRBJ2-2; TRBD1 might be the D (6 bases). Germline assignment: CDR1 SGDLS and CDR2 YYNGEE. The CDR3 consists of 15 residues. The V gene lost 4 bases and the J gene lost 2 bases, with 12 bases spanning the gap. The CDR3 region has the DNA TGTGCCAGCAGCCCCCACAGGGTTAACACCGGGGAGCTGTTTTTT. Translation: CASSPHRVNTGELFF.

This clonotype has just a few counts. This chain uses TRBV20-1 with TRBJ2-1; a weak D match, TRBD2 (5 bases). CDR3 size: 13 residues. Germline CDR1 and CDR2: DFQATT and SNEGSKA (reference sequence). In DNA form, the CDR3 reads TGCAGCCTCGAGTTGCGGGCCGCAAATGAGCAGTTCTTC. Translated: CSLELRAANEQFF.

The chain couples TRBV3-1 to TRBJ2-5; tentative D call: TRBD2 (6 bases). In germline, CDR1 is LGHDT, CDR2 YNNKEL (reference sequence). V was trimmed by 0 bases and J by 2 bases, leaving 13 bases between them. The CDR3 totals 16 residues. The CDR3 bases are TGTGCCAGCAGCCAAGAAGGGAGGTGGGGGCAAGAGACCCAGTACTTC. It encodes CASSQEGRWGQETQYF.

The rearrangement joins TRBV28 to TRBJ1-6; maybe TRBD1 (5 bases). The CDR3 loop spans 16 amino acids. V was trimmed by 2 bases and J by 10 bases, leaving 18 bases between them. Germline lookup yields CDR1 MDHEN and CDR2 SYDVKM. CDR3 sequence: CASSLDDGTLGSPLHF. CDR3 DNA sequence: TGTGCCAGCAGTTTAGATGATGGGACCCTAGGATCACCCCTCCACTTT.

This chain connects TRBV24-1 to TRBJ2-7; no firm D call. Germline V lookup: CDR1 KGHDR, CDR2 SFDVKD. This CDR3 region has 13 residues. V was shortened by 4 bases and J by 3 bases, with 9 bases between the two germline ends. The CDR3 here is CATSELTNYEQYF. The CDR3, as DNA: TGTGCCACCAGTGAACTGACAAACTACGAGCAGTACTTC.